The 22 T cell receptor beta chains presented below share a single source sample, sequenced in a study of PD-1 blockade in classical Hodgkin lymphoma. TCRdb's copy holds only in-frame clones and misses some; the assay was immunoSEQ multiplex PCR. The profile shows under 70,000 clones, 70% to 90% of them singletons. Each patient relapsed following autologous stem cell transplantation, and prior brentuximab vedotin exposure differed. The sample was peripheral blood mononuclear cells (PBMCs), taken at baseline. These TCRs come from a human donor with classical Hodgkin lymphoma.

This chain connects TRBV7-6 to TRBJ1-1; TRBD1 matches at 7 bases. Germline CDR1 reads SGHVS; CDR2 reads FNYEAQ. J was trimmed by 0 bases and V by 4 bases; bases with no gene match: 2. The CDR3 extends over 14 amino acids. The CDR3 sequence is CASSSGQMNTEAFF. The CDR3 coding sequence is TGTGCCAGCAGCTCGGGACAGATGAACACTGAAGCTTTCTTT.

The chain employs TRBV4-3 and TRBJ2-3; the D gene could be TRBD1 or TRBD2 (5 bases each). V was pared by 1 base and J by 2 bases, with 13 bases between. Germline-derived CDR1 and CDR2 are LGHNA and YSLEER. The CDR3 runs 16 residues. CDR3 sequence reads: CASSQGPRGNTDTQYF. CDR3 nucleotides: TGCGCCAGCAGCCAAGGTCCACGGGGCAACACAGATACGCAGTATTTT.

The chain has TRBV9 and TRBJ2-5, with TRBD2 matching over 9 bases. V lost 4 bases, J lost 3 bases, and 7 bases stayed unmatched. Germline V gene lookup returns CDR1 SGDLS and CDR2 YYNGEE. The CDR3 length is 15 residues. The CDR3 DNA reads TGTGCCAGCAGCATATCCGGGACTAGCAAAGAGACCCAGTACTTC. It is translated as CASSISGTSKETQYF.

The genes are TRBV4-2 and TRBJ2-3; 13 positions agree with TRBD2. The CDR3 length is 20 residues. V lost 4 bases and J lost 1; bases outside the gene matches: 14. CDR1 LGHNA and CDR2 YNFKEQ come from the germline V gene. CDR3 region: CASSPQRTSGGSRGTDTQYF. In DNA, the CDR3 is TGTGCCAGCAGCCCCCAAAGGACTAGCGGGGGCTCACGGGGCACAGATACGCAGTATTTT.

The chain joins TRBV28 to TRBJ2-6; D may be TRBD1 or TRBD2 (5 bases each). Germline values: CDR1 MDHEN, CDR2 SYDVKM. V lost 10 bases to trimming and J lost 4 bases, with 20 bases between them. The CDR3 consists of 16 residues. CDR3 DNA sequence: TGTGCCACCGAGGGGAGTGAGAATCCCGGGGCCAACGTCCTGACTTTC. The encoded protein is CATEGSENPGANVLTF.

The gene calls are TRBV5-4 and TRBJ2-5, with a possible D match to TRBD1 (7 bases). The J call could be wrong; TRBJ2-7 is a better fit for the DNA end. The length of the CDR3 is 14 residues. CDR1 is SGHNT, CDR2 YYREEE, per germline (reference sequence). The CDR3 nucleotides are TGTGCCAGCAGCTGGGGGGACAGCTCCTACGAGCAGTACTTC. Its translation: CASSWGDSSYEQYF.

The rearrangement uses TRBV19 and TRBJ1-1; 8 positions agree with TRBD1. The CDR3 is 12 amino acids. V lost 6 bases and J lost 4; bases outside the gene matches: 1. Germline V CDR1 and CDR2: LNHDA, SQIVND (reference sequence). The CDR3: CASRTGGTEAFF. The CDR3, as DNA: TGTGCCAGTAGAACAGGGGGCACTGAAGCTTTCTTT.

The rearrangement links TRBV6-5 to TRBJ1-2, with D perhaps TRBD1 (6 bases). This CDR3 contains 14 residues. Germline CDR1 is MNHEY and CDR2 is SVGAGI. With 6 bases removed from V and 4 bases from J, the gap between germline ends came to 15 bases. The CDR3 loop reads CASSPLGGFYGYTF. For the CDR3, the DNA is TGTGCCAGCAGCCCCCTGGGGGGCTTCTATGGCTACACCTTC.

The J gene is TRBJ2-7, the V gene TRBV4-3; 7 bases line up with TRBD2. Germline trimming cut 4 bases from V and 5 bases from J; bases unmatched to any gene: 14. The CDR3 has 16 amino acids. Germline loops: CDR1 LGHNA, CDR2 YSLEER. Here the CDR3 DNA reads TGCGCCAGCAGCCGCTCAGTCCTAGCGGCTACCAACGAGCAGTACTTC. Residues: CASSRSVLAATNEQYF.

Remarks on this clone: One end of the junction is discordant with germline, which a read error may explain. The J gene is TRBJ2-3, the V gene TRBV7-8; tentative D call: TRBD1 (5 bases). The germline gives CDR1 SGHVS, CDR2 FQNEAQ. CDR3 length: 13 residues. The CDR3: CASSQGPTDAQYF. CDR3 DNA: TGTGCCAGCAGCCAGGGCCCCACAGATGCGCAGTATTTT.

The chain links TRBV30 to TRBJ1-1; 9 bases fit TRBD1. Trimming took 0 bases from V and 12 from J; bases not matched to a gene: 5. Germline values: CDR1 GTSNPN, CDR2 SVGIG (reference sequence). The CDR3 is 12 residues long. The CDR3 region is CAWSVRDRVSFF. CDR3 DNA: TGTGCCTGGAGTGTACGGGACAGGGTATCTTTCTTT.

CDR3 sequence reads: CASSFPHSRTEITYSNQPQHF. The DNA of the CDR3 is TGTGCCAGCAGTTTCCCCCACTCACGGACAGAAATAACTTATAGCAATCAGCCCCAGCATTTT. The V gene is TRBV28, the J gene TRBJ1-5; tentative D call: TRBD1 (6 bases). Trimming took 3 bases from V and 0 from J, leaving 27 bases between them. This CDR3 has 21 residues. The germline CDR1 and CDR2 sequences are MDHEN and SYDVKM.

The chain links TRBV7-2 to TRBJ2-1; D possibly corresponds to TRBD2 (6 bases). There are 17 residues in the CDR3. Germline values: CDR1 SGHTA, CDR2 FQGNSA. V gave up 1 base and J gave up 4 bases, with 17 bases separating them. The chain's CDR3 is CASSLVGGAHSYNEQFF. CDR3 coding DNA: TGTGCCAGCAGCTTAGTGGGCGGGGCCCACTCGTACAATGAGCAGTTCTTC.

The chain has TRBV6-5 and TRBJ2-1; 7 positions agree with TRBD1. V shed 5 bases, J shed 7 bases, and the junction held 8 bases outside the gene matches. Germline assignment: CDR1 MNHEY and CDR2 SVGAGI. The CDR3 has 14 amino acids. CDR3 in DNA: TGTGCCAGCAGTCTAAAGGGGGCAGGGAATGAGCAGTTCTTC. Protein sequence: CASSLKGAGNEQFF.

This chain joins TRBV27 and TRBJ1-2, with a tentative D call TRBD1 (5 bases). This CDR3 has 13 amino acids. V lost 3 bases and J 8 bases, leaving 13 bases between the germline ends. Germline V lookup: CDR1 MNHEY, CDR2 SMNVEV (reference sequence). The CDR3 region is CASSFKGRNGYTF. DNA for the CDR3: TGTGCCAGCAGTTTTAAGGGGAGGAACGGCTACACCTTC.

This clone was observed a few times. The V and J genes are TRBV4-3 and TRBJ1-2; TRBD1 might be the D (6 bases). V was trimmed by 4 bases and J by 8 bases, leaving 14 bases between them. CDR1 is LGHNA and CDR2 is YSLEER in the germline V gene. The CDR3 is 13 residues long. The CDR3 here is CASSPQGFGGYTF. The CDR3 DNA sequence: TGCGCCAGCAGCCCCCAGGGGTTCGGCGGCTACACCTTC.

V is TRBV2 and J is TRBJ2-5, with 11 bases identical to TRBD2. Germline V gives CDR1 SNHLY, CDR2 FYNNEI. The ends lost 10 bases at V and 4 bases at J; junction bases unmatched: 32. The CDR3 runs to 22 residues. The CDR3 protein is CATERERIGAILSGGATETQYF. The CDR3 nucleotides read TGTGCCACCGAAAGGGAACGAATTGGGGCTATTCTTAGCGGGGGGGCCACAGAGACCCAGTACTTC.

The chain carries TRBV10-3 and TRBJ1-2, with a possible D match to TRBD1 (6 bases). CDR1 is ENHRY and CDR2 is SYGVKD in the germline V gene. V lost 2 bases and J 11 bases, leaving 12 bases between the germline ends. The CDR3 is made up of 12 amino acids. The CDR3 DNA reads TGTGCCATCAGTGAGCCGCCGGACAGATACACCTTC. Residues: CAISEPPDRYTF.

The chain has TRBV5-1 and TRBJ2-7; possibly TRBD2 for D (6 bases). CDR1 and CDR2 from the germline V gene are SGHRS and YFSETQ. The CDR3 length is 15 residues. V shed 4 bases and J shed 0 bases, with 14 bases lying between them. Here the CDR3 reads CASSPGGTPSYEQYF. In nucleotides, the CDR3 is TGCGCCAGCAGCCCCGGGGGAACCCCCTCCTACGAGCAGTACTTC. The entire variable domain, with the rest obtained from reference TRBV5-1 and TRBJ2-7, is as follows: KAGVTQTPRYLIKTRGQQVTLSCSPISGHRSVSWYQQTPGQGLQFLFEYFSETQRNKGNFPGRFSGRQFSNSRSEMNVSTLELGDSALYLCASSPGGTPSYEQYFGPGTRLTVT.

The V call is TRBV7-3, the J call TRBJ1-5; D not resolved. CDR3 length: 15 amino acids. V was shortened by 2 bases and J by 7 bases, with 15 bases between the two germline ends. Germline lookup yields CDR1 SGHTA and CDR2 FQGTGA. The CDR3 region is CASSLGEGAVQPQHF. CDR3 in DNA: TGTGCCAGCAGCTTAGGCGAAGGCGCAGTACAGCCCCAGCATTTT.

CDR3 residues: CASSGLAGGPGETQYF. Here the CDR3 DNA reads TGTGCCAGCAGCGGTCTAGCGGGGGGGCCGGGGGAGACCCAGTACTTC. This sequence joins TRBV9 and TRBJ2-5, with 12 nucleotides matching TRBD2. CDR1 SGDLS and CDR2 YYNGEE come from the germline V gene. Trimming took 3 bases from V and 5 from J; bases not matched to a gene: 8. The length of the CDR3 is 16 residues. Complete variable domain (other parts from reference TRBV9 and TRBJ2-5): DSGVTQTPKHLITATGQRVTLRCSPRSGDLSVYWYQQSLDQGLQFLIQYYNGEERAKGNILERFSAQQFPDLHSELNLSSLELGDSALYFCASSGLAGGPGETQYFGPGTRLLVL.

The V and J genes are TRBV30 and TRBJ1-2, with 9 bases lining up with TRBD1. Germline trimming cut 7 bases from V and 4 bases from J; bases unmatched to any gene: 4. The CDR3 runs 12 residues. Germline V gives CDR1 GTSNPN, CDR2 SVGIG (reference sequence). DNA of the CDR3: TGTGCCTTCGACAGGGGGAGCTATGGCTACACCTTC. It codes for CAFDRGSYGYTF.